These T cell receptor beta chains were read from a single sample in a study of radiotherapy plus CTLA-4 blockade in lung cancer. This table comes from immunoSEQ multiplex PCR, and its TCRdb copy is limited to in-frame clones, with some not included. The sample holds 90,000 to 150,000 clones, about four fifths seen once. The sequencing here drew on peripheral blood, taken from a patient treated with radiotherapy plus ipilimumab. The receptors stem from a human donor with non-small cell lung cancer who had a partial response to radiotherapy plus ipilimumab. Each CDR3 is given with its conserved first and last residue. D genes are given only for firm matches. Clone size is given for some rows only: seen once, a few or many times, or a class if the clone is expanded.

CDR3aa,CDR3nt,j_gene,d_gene,v_gene,abundance
CASSRGDGYTF,TGTGCCAGCAGTCGGGGGGATGGCTACACCTTC,TRBJ1-2,-,TRBV28,-
CASIRLAGKQETQYF,TGTGCCAGCATCAGACTAGCGGGGAAACAAGAGACCCAGTACTTC,TRBJ2-5,TRBD2,TRBV7-2,-
CASSQASSGLSYNEQFF,TGTGCCAGCAGCCAAGCATCTAGCGGTTTGTCCTACAATGAGCAGTTCTTC,TRBJ2-1,TRBD2,TRBV4-2,-
CASSSGTGIYGYTF,TGTGCCAGCAGCTCCGGGACAGGGATCTATGGCTACACCTTC,TRBJ1-2,TRBD1,TRBV5-4,-
CASSQKPSGSQHF,TGTGCCAGCAGCCAAAAACCGTCCGGGTCCCAGCATTTT,TRBJ1-5,-,TRBV7-2,-
CASSRRGTEGGTDTQYF,TGTGCCAGCAGCCGACGAGGGACAGAGGGCGGCACAGATACGCAGTATTTT,TRBJ2-3,TRBD1,TRBV14,-
CAGSLREPAHEQYF,TGTGCCGGGTCCTTACGGGAGCCGGCCCACGAGCAGTACTTC,TRBJ2-7,-,TRBV6-1,few
CASSPGSGAYEQYF,TGTGCCAGCTCACCGGGGAGCGGGGCCTACGAGCAGTACTTC,TRBJ2-7,TRBD2,TRBV18,-
CASSIAGRGSTEAFF,TGTGCCAGTAGTATAGCGGGCAGGGGGAGCACTGAAGCTTTCTTT,TRBJ1-1,TRBD1,TRBV19,-
CASRILALEENEQFF,TGTGCCAGCAGGATACTAGCCCTAGAAGAGAATGAGCAGTTCTTC,TRBJ2-1,-,TRBV6-4,-
CATSRQRGSYNEQFF,TGTGCCACCAGCAGACAGCGGGGCTCCTACAATGAGCAGTTCTTC,TRBJ2-1,TRBD2,TRBV15,-
CASSQGRSTEAFF,TGTGCCAGCAGTCAGGGCCGGAGCACTGAAGCTTTCTTT,TRBJ1-1,-,TRBV6-1,-
CASSLAQIATDTQYF,TGTGCCAGCAGCTTAGCACAGATTGCCACAGATACGCAGTATTTT,TRBJ2-3,-,TRBV7-9,-
CASSPRTGNQPQHF,TGTGCCAGCAGCCCAAGGACAGGGAATCAGCCCCAGCATTTT,TRBJ1-5,TRBD1,TRBV7-2,-
CASSEQTSGNQPQHF,TGTGCCAGCAGTGAACAAACAAGCGGCAATCAGCCCCAGCATTTT,TRBJ1-5,-,TRBV2,-
CASSLRGQDEKLFF,TGCGCCAGCAGCTTGAGGGGACAGGATGAAAAACTGTTTTTT,TRBJ1-4,TRBD1,TRBV5-1,once
CAISESSGDWGYEQYF,TGTGCCATCAGTGAGTCGAGCGGGGACTGGGGCTACGAGCAGTACTTC,TRBJ2-7,TRBD2,TRBV10-3,few
CAISERAGREGRSSYNEQFF,TGTGCCATCAGTGAGAGGGCGGGTCGGGAGGGCCGTAGCTCCTACAATGAGCAGTTCTTC,TRBJ2-1,TRBD2,TRBV10-3,-
CASSLGGQGAYEQYF,TGTGCCAGCAGCTTAGGTGGACAGGGGGCCTACGAGCAGTACTTC,TRBJ2-7,TRBD1,TRBV7-6,-
CASSYSGRNEQFF,TGTGCCAGCAGTTATAGCGGGAGGAATGAGCAGTTCTTC,TRBJ2-1,TRBD2,TRBV27,-
CASSLYSGANVLTF,TGTGCCAGCAGCCTATACTCTGGGGCCAACGTCCTGACTTTC,TRBJ2-6,-,TRBV9,-
CASSPRQGRGYTF,TGTGCCAGCAGCCCGAGACAGGGTAGGGGCTACACCTTC,TRBJ1-2,TRBD1,TRBV7-9,-
CASTRRLATGANTEAFF,TGTGCCAGCACCAGAAGGCTGGCAACAGGGGCTAACACTGAAGCTTTCTTT,TRBJ1-1,TRBD1,TRBV7-8,-
CASSRDRGDQPQHF,TGTGCCAGTAGTCGGGACAGGGGAGATCAGCCCCAGCATTTT,TRBJ1-5,TRBD1,TRBV19,-
CASSPVDRAVDYGYTF,TGCGCCAGCAGCCCGGTGGACAGAGCGGTTGACTATGGCTACACCTTC,TRBJ1-2,-,TRBV4-1,-
CASKETEMNTEAFF,TGTGCCAGCAAGGAGACGGAAATGAACACTGAAGCTTTCTTT,TRBJ1-1,-,TRBV7-9,-
CASSKDRGRIGNTIYF,TGTGCCAGCAGCAAAGACAGGGGGCGAATCGGAAACACCATATATTTT,TRBJ1-3,TRBD1,TRBV7-9,-
CATSRAQQGNTEAFF,TGTGCCACCAGCAGAGCGCAACAGGGGAACACTGAAGCTTTCTTT,TRBJ1-1,-,TRBV15,-